Included here is one TCR beta chain sequence, with context. Assignment of participants to cohorts was predicated upon participant-reported clinical history. Produced via immunoSEQ multiplex PCR; TCRdb's table is partial and in-frame only. Of around 200,000 clones listed, more than 75% are singletons. This entry comes from a study of blood T cell repertoires in COVID-19. Looking at the study overall: The analysed material was cDNA or gDNA that came from T cells, B-cell-depleted T cells, or PBMCs.

V lost 4 bases, J lost 11 bases, and 12 bases lay in between. Germline CDR1 reads SGDLS; CDR2 reads YYNGEE. The CDR3 length is 12 residues. The origin of this receptor is a man aged 35-49 years with acute COVID-19. The chain joins TRBV9 to TRBJ1-4; no clear D. Sequencing was carried out using PBMCs or T cells enriched from blood (not recorded which). Written as DNA, the CDR3 is TGTGCCAGCAGCCCCCCCGTGGGCAAACTGTTTTTT. Translation: CASSPPVGKLFF.